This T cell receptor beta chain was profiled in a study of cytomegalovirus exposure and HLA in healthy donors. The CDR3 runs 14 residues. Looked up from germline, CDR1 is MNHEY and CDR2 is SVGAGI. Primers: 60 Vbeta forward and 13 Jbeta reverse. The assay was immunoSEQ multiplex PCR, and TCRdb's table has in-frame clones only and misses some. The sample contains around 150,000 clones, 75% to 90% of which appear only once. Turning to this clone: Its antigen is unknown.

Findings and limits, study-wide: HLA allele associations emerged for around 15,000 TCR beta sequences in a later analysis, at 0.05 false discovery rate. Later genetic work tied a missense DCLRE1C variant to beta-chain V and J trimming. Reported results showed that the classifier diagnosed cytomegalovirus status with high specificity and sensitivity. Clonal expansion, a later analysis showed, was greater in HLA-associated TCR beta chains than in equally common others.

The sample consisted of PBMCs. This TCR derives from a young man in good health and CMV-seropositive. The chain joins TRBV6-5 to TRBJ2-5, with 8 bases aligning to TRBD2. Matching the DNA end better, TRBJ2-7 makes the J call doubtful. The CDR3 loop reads CASRLSGTKSEQYF. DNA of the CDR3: TGTGCCAGCAGGCTTAGCGGGACCAAATCCGAGCAGTACTTC.